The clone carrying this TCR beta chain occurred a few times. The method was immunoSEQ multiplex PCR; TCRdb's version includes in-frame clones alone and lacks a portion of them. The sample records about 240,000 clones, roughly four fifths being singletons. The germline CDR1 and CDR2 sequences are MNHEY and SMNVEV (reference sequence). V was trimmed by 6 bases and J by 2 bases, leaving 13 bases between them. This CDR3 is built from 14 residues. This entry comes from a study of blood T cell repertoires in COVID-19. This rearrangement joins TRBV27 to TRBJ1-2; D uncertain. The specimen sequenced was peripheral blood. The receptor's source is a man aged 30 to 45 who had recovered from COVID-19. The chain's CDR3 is CASRSGPLNYGYTF. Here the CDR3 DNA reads TGTGCCAGCAGGAGCGGGCCGTTAAACTATGGCTACACCTTC.